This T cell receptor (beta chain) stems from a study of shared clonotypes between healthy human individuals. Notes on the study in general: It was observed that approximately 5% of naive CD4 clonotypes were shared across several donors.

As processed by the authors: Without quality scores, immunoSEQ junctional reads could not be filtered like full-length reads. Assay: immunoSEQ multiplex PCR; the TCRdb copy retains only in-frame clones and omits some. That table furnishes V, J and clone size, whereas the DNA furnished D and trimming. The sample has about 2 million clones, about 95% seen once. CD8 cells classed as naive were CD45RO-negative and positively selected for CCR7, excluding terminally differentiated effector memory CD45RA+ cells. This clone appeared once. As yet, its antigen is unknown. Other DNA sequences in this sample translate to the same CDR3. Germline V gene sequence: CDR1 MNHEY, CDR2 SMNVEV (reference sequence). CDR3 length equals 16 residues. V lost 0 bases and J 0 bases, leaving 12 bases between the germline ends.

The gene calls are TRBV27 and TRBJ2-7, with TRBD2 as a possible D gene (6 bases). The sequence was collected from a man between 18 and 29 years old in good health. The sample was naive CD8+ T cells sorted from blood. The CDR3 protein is CASSLSRGTLSYEQYF. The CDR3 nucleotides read TGTGCCAGCAGTTTATCGCGAGGGACTCTCTCCTACGAGCAGTACTTC.